This T cell receptor (beta chain) was recorded in a study of CD8+CD57+ T cells in acquired aplastic anemia. In the study overall: Sorted CD4+ and CD8+ cells gave a mean 3.2 ug DNA, range about 0.19 to 27.4 ug. Study observations and caveats: Both patients and controls carried the same twenty-nine CD8+ CDR3 sequences. Patients did not significantly differ from controls in CD8+ Simpson's diversity.

The study profiled TCR beta VDJ and CDR3 using genomic DNA as template. Via MiXCR, TCRdb re-called the reads, giving one row per CDR3 protein. The data hold 160,000 or so distinct CDR3 sequences, with 71% observed a single time. Worth noting for this clonotype: Its antigen is not identified.

CDR1 and CDR2 from the germline V gene are LNHDA and SQIVND (reference sequence). The ends were cut back, 2 bases at V and 2 bases at J, with 9 bases in the middle. The CDR3 is 14 residues long. Selection for sequencing was limited to patients who had shown CD8+CD57+ cell expansion by flow cytometry. Patients had not yet gotten any therapy when their blood was taken for sampling. The source material was sorted CD4+, CD8+, or CD8+CD57+ T cells (not recorded which) from PBMCs. The sequence was collected from a human donor with aplastic anemia. This chain uses TRBV19 with TRBJ2-5; TRBD1 might be the D (5 bases). CDR3 residues: CASSISAGQETQYF. The CDR3 DNA follows: TGTGCCAGTAGTATATCGGCAGGGCAAGAGACCCAGTACTTC.